Below are 26 T cell receptor beta chains sequenced from a single sample in a study of identical twins. TCRdb re-called the 5' RACE reads through MiXCR, storing one row per CDR3 protein. The table lists about 550,000 distinct CDR3 sequences, approximately 20% of them singletons. This same sample was also part of a study on yellow fever vaccine responses in identical twins.

Sequencing used CD4+ T cells sorted from blood. All receptors derive from a woman between 18 and 30 years old in good health.

The V and J genes are TRBV20-1 and TRBJ2-1; tentative D call: TRBD2 (5 bases). The CDR3 totals 15 residues. Germline V gives CDR1 DFQATT, CDR2 SNEGSKA (reference sequence). Between the trimmed V and J ends, which lost 3 bases and 5 bases, there was a span of 17 bases. The CDR3 DNA sequence: TGCAGTGCTAGGGGAACTAGTGGGTGGGACAATGAGCAGTTCTTC. This encodes CSARGTSGWDNEQFF.

The chain has TRBV9 and TRBJ2-7; the match to TRBD2 covers 9 bases. The J segment lost 6 bases and the V segment lost 0 bases, leaving 7 bases of the junction unmatched. This CDR3 contains 15 residues. CDR1 and CDR2 (germline): SGDLS, YYNGEE. CDR3 nucleotide sequence: TGTGCCAGCAGCGTAGCGGCGGGAGGGCCCTCCGAGCAGTACTTC. Encoded protein: CASSVAAGGPSEQYF.

V is TRBV7-9 and J is TRBJ2-1; possibly TRBD2 for D (6 bases). Germline V gives CDR1 SEHNR, CDR2 FQNEAQ (reference sequence). The CDR3 is 16 amino acids. With 2 bases removed from V and 6 bases from J, the gap between germline ends came to 17 bases. The CDR3 spells CASSLIIGGGVNEQFF. DNA for the CDR3: TGTGCCAGCAGCTTAATTATTGGGGGAGGCGTCAATGAGCAGTTCTTC.

This clonotype has only a few counts. The V and J genes are TRBV6-1 and TRBJ1-1, with 7 bases identical to TRBD1. J lost 6 bases, V lost 5 bases, and 9 bases had no gene match. CDR1 and CDR2 from the germline V gene are MNHNS and SASEGT. The CDR3 extends over 14 amino acids. The CDR3 bases are TGTGCCAGCAGTCAACAGGGGAGTATCGCTGAAGCTTTCTTT. Residues: CASSQQGSIAEAFF.

DNA of the CDR3: TGCAGTGCTAGGGGGCCAGGGTACTCGAACACCGGGGAGCTGTTTTTT. Its protein is CSARGPGYSNTGELFF. This chain connects TRBV20-1 to TRBJ2-2; D perhaps matches TRBD1 (5 bases). V lost 3 bases and J lost 0, with 14 bases in between. The CDR3 covers 16 residues. Looked up from germline, CDR1 is DFQATT and CDR2 is SNEGSKA (reference sequence).

CDR3 region: CASRRLAGGKNIQYF. The CDR3, as DNA: TGTGCCAGCAGGAGACTAGCGGGAGGCAAAAACATTCAGTACTTC. This rearrangement joins TRBV6-1 to TRBJ2-4; TRBD2 aligns across 13 bases. This CDR3 spans 15 amino acids. Germline CDR1 and CDR2: MNHNS and SASEGT. J gave up 3 bases and V 6 bases, and 2 bases lay outside the gene matches.

This clonotype appeared a few times. The chain uses TRBV24-1 and TRBJ2-7; D call uncertain. The CDR3 has 14 amino acids. V was pared by 5 bases and J by 0 bases, with 10 bases between. Germline V CDR1 and CDR2: KGHDR, SFDVKD. CDR3 DNA: TGTGCCACCAGTGGCGGCACCCCCTCCTACGAGCAGTACTTC. It codes for CATSGGTPSYEQYF.

In its sample, this clonotype was seen a few times. The genes are TRBV15 and TRBJ2-1; 7 bases align to TRBD1. Germline CDR1 reads LNHNV; CDR2 reads YYDKDF (reference sequence). The CDR3 sequence is 15 residues long. V dropped 1 base and J dropped 8; count of bases not matched to a gene: 8. The CDR3 nucleotides read TGTGCCACCAGCAGAGCAAAGGACAGGAATGATGAGCAGTTCTTC. This translates into CATSRAKDRNDEQFF. Based on the CDR3 plus reference TRBV15 and TRBJ2-1, the full variable domain is DAMVIQNPRYQVTQFGKPVTLSCSQTLNHNVMYWYQQKSSQAPKLLFHYYDKDFNNEADTPDNFQSRRPNTSFCFLDIRSPGLGDTAMYLCATSRAKDRNDEQFFGPGTRLTVL.

The sample holds a few counts of this clonotype. This chain joins TRBV28 and TRBJ2-7; tentatively, D is TRBD2 (5 bases). CDR3 length equals 15 residues. Germline loops: CDR1 MDHEN, CDR2 SYDVKM. V lost 8 bases, J lost 2 bases, and 19 bases lay in between. The CDR3 nucleotides read TGTGCCAGCGGGAGTTATGGTGGCCCCACCTACGAGCAGTACGTC. Translating it yields CASGSYGGPTYEQYV.

This clonotype was found once. The CDR3 is CSAPGQGPNYGYTF. CDR3 nucleotides: TGCAGTGCTCCGGGACAGGGCCCTAACTATGGCTACACCTTC. The genes are TRBV20-1 and TRBJ1-2; 9 bases map to TRBD1. This CDR3 contains 14 residues. From germline, CDR1 is DFQATT and CDR2 SNEGSKA (reference sequence). The junction had 4 bases not matched to a gene; V was cut back by 5 bases and J by 0 bases.

This clonotype was counted at least ten times. This chain connects TRBV29-1 to TRBJ1-2; D not resolved. The CDR3 has 14 amino acids. Germline CDR1 SQVTM, CDR2 ANQGSEA. The V gene lost 2 bases and the J gene lost 1 base, with 11 bases spanning the gap. The CDR3 nucleotides are TGCAGCGTTGAATTGGCAGTCTATAACTATGGCTACACCTTC. Protein sequence: CSVELAVYNYGYTF.

The J gene is TRBJ2-2, the V gene TRBV5-1; tentative D call: TRBD2 (5 bases). Trimming stripped 4 bases from V and 3 bases from J, with 10 bases between. Germline V gives CDR1 SGHRS, CDR2 YFSETQ. This CDR3 has 14 amino acids. The CDR3 spells CASSASLDTGELFF. The CDR3 coding sequence is TGCGCCAGCAGCGCTAGCTTGGACACCGGGGAGCTGTTTTTT.

This clonotype was picked up one time. J is TRBJ1-2 and V is TRBV6-1; D is perhaps TRBD1 (5 bases). CDR3 length: 14 amino acids. CDR1 MNHNS and CDR2 SASEGT come from the germline V gene. V was shortened by 5 bases and J by 0 bases, with 10 bases between the two germline ends. The CDR3 reads CASSKGTSNYGYTF. CDR3 in DNA: TGTGCCAGCAGTAAAGGGACTTCTAACTATGGCTACACCTTC.

The chain has TRBV7-9 and TRBJ1-2, with a tentative D call TRBD1 (6 bases). Germline-derived CDR1 and CDR2 are SEHNR and FQNEAQ (reference sequence). V was trimmed by 2 bases and J by 6 bases, leaving 16 bases between them. This CDR3 spans 15 amino acids. Here the CDR3 reads CASSLQGSRVDGYTF. CDR3 bases: TGTGCCAGCAGCTTACAGGGGAGCAGGGTCGATGGCTACACCTTC.

The chain combines TRBV7-2 with TRBJ2-7; either TRBD1 or TRBD2 may supply D (5 bases each). Trimming took 5 bases from V and 7 from J, leaving 15 bases between them. Per germline, CDR1 SGHTA and CDR2 FQGNSA. The CDR3 has 13 residues. The CDR3 bases are TGTGCCAGCAGCCTATTGGGGGTGGGGGAGCAGTACGTC. Encoded protein: CASSLLGVGEQYV.

This clonotype was recorded a few times. The chain uses TRBV4-2 and TRBJ2-2; 10 positions match TRBD2. CDR1 and CDR2 from the germline V gene are LGHNA and YNFKEQ. The CDR3 is 16 amino acids. Unmatched junction bases numbered 6, after V lost 4 bases and J lost 4 bases. The CDR3 DNA is TGTGCCAGCAGCCCGATAGCGGGAGGAGGCACCGGGGAGCTGTTTTTT. Encoded protein: CASSPIAGGGTGELFF.

CDR3 nucleotide sequence: TGTGCCACCAGTGATGGTACTACAGGTTCACGGTTTGGTGAGCAGTTCTTC. This gives the protein CATSDGTTGSRFGEQFF. V and J are TRBV24-1 and TRBJ2-1, with a possible D match to TRBD1 (5 bases). Trimming pared 3 bases from V and 9 bases from J, leaving 23 bases between. The CDR3 spans 17 residues. Germline CDR1 and CDR2: KGHDR and SFDVKD.

This clonotype has only a few counts. This chain joins TRBV4-1 and TRBJ2-7; 11 bases agree with TRBD2. This CDR3 is built from 16 residues. Per the germline V gene, CDR1 is MGHRA and CDR2 is YSYEKL. V trimming: 2 bases; J trimming: 5 bases; junction bases outside the gene matches: 8. CDR3 loop: CASSQTLSGGADEQYV. The CDR3 DNA reads as TGCGCCAGCAGCCAAACCCTTAGCGGGGGGGCCGACGAGCAGTACGTC.

V is TRBV12-3 or TRBV12-4 and J is TRBJ2-5; the match to TRBD2 covers 8 bases. CDR3 length: 16 amino acids. After removal of 5 bases from V and 2 bases from J, the junction contained 10 bases not matched to a gene. Written as DNA, the CDR3 is TGTGCCAGCAGTCCCGGGACTAGGGGAGTGCAAGAGACCCAGTACTTC. It codes for CASSPGTRGVQETQYF.

This chain uses TRBV7-9 with TRBJ1-1; D uncertain. CDR1 and CDR2 (germline): SEHNR, FQNEAQ (reference sequence). V was shortened by 9 bases and J by 2 bases, with 19 bases between the two germline ends. CDR3 size: 15 residues. For the CDR3, the DNA is TGTGCCAGTCGAGGGCGCTGGGAGCCCAACACTGAAGCTTTCTTT. Translation: CASRGRWEPNTEAFF.

The CDR3: CSASGQGNTEAFF. The CDR3, as DNA: TGCAGCGCTAGTGGACAGGGGAACACTGAAGCTTTCTTT. The chain uses TRBV29-1 and TRBJ1-1; TRBD1 aligns across 8 bases. With V trimmed by 7 bases and J by 1 base, 5 bases remained unmatched. CDR3 size: 13 residues. Germline V lookup: CDR1 SQVTM, CDR2 ANQGSEA.

The table lists this clonotype with a few counts. The CDR3 DNA follows: TGTGCCAGCAGCCAAGAATCCGGGAGGAGGAACGAGCAGTACTTC. Its translation is CASSQESGRRNEQYF. This rearrangement joins TRBV3-1 to TRBJ2-7; 7 nucleotides align to TRBD2. Germline lookup yields CDR1 LGHDT and CDR2 YNNKEL (reference sequence). The CDR3 consists of 15 residues. V lost 0 bases to trimming and J lost 5 bases; unmatched junction nucleotides: 7.

The CDR3 bases are TGCAGTGCTAGAGCCCACGGGACTAACTATGGCTACACCTTC. Amino acids: CSARAHGTNYGYTF. V gene TRBV20-1 combines with J gene TRBJ1-2; unclear D gene. CDR3 length equals 14 residues. Germline CDR1 DFQATT, CDR2 SNEGSKA (reference sequence). Trimming stripped 1 base from V and 0 bases from J, with 9 bases between.

This chain uses TRBV20-1 with TRBJ2-1, with TRBD2 matching over 14 bases. Germline CDR1 and CDR2: DFQATT and SNEGSKA (reference sequence). This CDR3 is 15 amino acids long. With V trimmed by 6 bases and J by 7 bases, 8 bases remained unmatched. CDR3 in amino acids: CSAQRGTSGSNEQFF. CDR3 bases: TGCAGTGCCCAAAGAGGGACTAGCGGGAGTAATGAGCAGTTCTTC.

The chain carries TRBV14 and TRBJ2-7, with D tentatively TRBD1 (6 bases). V gave up 1 base and J gave up 2 bases, with 12 bases separating them. Germline CDR1 is SGHDN and CDR2 is FVKESK. The CDR3 extends over 15 amino acids. In DNA, the CDR3 is TGTGCCAGCAGCCAAGTGGGTCAGGGGACCTACGAGCAGTACTTC. It specifies CASSQVGQGTYEQYF.

The rearrangement joins TRBV19 to TRBJ2-1; no firm D call. The CDR3 spans 14 residues. Trimming removed 2 bases at V and 4 bases at J, with 9 bases between. Germline-derived CDR1 and CDR2 are LNHDA and SQIVND (reference sequence). The DNA for the CDR3 is TGTGCCAGTAGTATACGAGACGGATACAATGAGCAGTTCTTC. Residues: CASSIRDGYNEQFF.